This TCR beta chain was retrieved from a study of T cells in localized non-small cell lung cancer. Study-level results: Only one tumor region was sequenced, so heterogeneity remains possible. Paired adjacent lung recovered a median about 61 of the top 100 tumor clones. Clonality peaked in uninvolved adjacent lung rather than tumor.

With regard to this clone: What it binds is not known.

CDR3 length equals 13 residues. The V end lost 10 bases, the J end lost 2 bases, and 14 bases lay between the germline ends. Germline CDR1 and CDR2: LNHDA and SQIVND (reference sequence). TCRdb's table, derived via immunoSEQ multiplex PCR, lists solely in-frame clones and lacks some. The data show around 94,000 clones, about nine tenths seen once. This TCR derives from a man aged 40 to 70 with stage I squamous cell lung carcinoma. The source material was peripheral blood, sampled before any cancer treatment. The chain is built from TRBV19 and TRBJ1-1; TRBD1 is a possible D gene (6 bases). CDR3 nucleotide sequence: TGTGCCATAGGAACCAGGGGAAACACTGAAGCTTTCTTT. Its protein product is CAIGTRGNTEAFF.